This T cell receptor (beta chain) was found in a study of blood T cells in healthy people across ages. Per sample, extraction of total RNA gave at least 5 micrograms in every case. The authors ran a second PCR of about 6 to 11 cycles using a sample-barcoded 5' primer and a J-beta primer mix. A single record per CDR3 protein comes from TCRdb applying MiXCR to the 5' RACE reads. The data contain under 2 million distinct CDR3 sequences, around 36% of them singletons. This clonotype was observed a single time. This may stem from a read error, because a much larger clone lies one nucleotide away. Trimming took off 6 bases at V and 5 bases at J, with 20 bases between the two ends. The CDR3 length is 14 residues. The germline CDR1 and CDR2 sequences are SQVTM and ANQGSEA.

Sample: blood. This TCR was recovered from a woman in her thirties in good health. The rearrangement uses TRBV29-1 and TRBJ2-7; D might be TRBD1 (8 bases). CDR3 in amino acids: CSVTTGGGYNEQYF. CDR3 DNA sequence: TGCAGCGTGACTACAGGGGGGGGATACAACGAGCAGTACTTC.